A single sample is the source of the 5 T cell receptor beta chains below, sequenced in a study of shared clonotypes between healthy human individuals. TCRdb keeps only in-frame clones here, not all; method: immunoSEQ multiplex PCR. The sample lists almost 750,000 clones; approximately 77% were seen once. Material: memory CD4+ T cells sorted from blood. Subset noted: CD45RA-negative fraction. Every receptor here comes from a woman in her 30s in good health.

This sequence joins TRBV4-1 and TRBJ1-1, with 8 nucleotides matching TRBD1. Germline CDR1 reads MGHRA; CDR2 reads YSYEKL. V lost 8 bases, J lost 0 bases, and 5 bases stayed unmatched. There are 14 residues in the CDR3. CDR3 residues: CASLDRGMNTEAFF. CDR3 in DNA: TGCGCCAGCCTAGACAGGGGCATGAACACTGAAGCTTTCTTT.

V usage is TRBV7-3 and J usage is TRBJ2-5; D is unresolved. The CDR3 extends over 13 amino acids. V dropped 0 bases and J dropped 5 bases, with 7 bases sitting between them. Germline V lookup: CDR1 SGHTA, CDR2 FQGTGA. CDR3 nucleotide sequence: TGTGCCAGCAGCTTAACGCCGGGTGAGACCCAGTACTTC. As protein: CASSLTPGETQYF.

The chain joins TRBV5-1 to TRBJ2-1; TRBD2 matches 7 bases. Germline V gene sequence: CDR1 SGHRS, CDR2 YFSETQ. This CDR3 spans 15 amino acids. V gave up 0 bases and J gave up 7 bases; unmatched junction bases: 7. CDR3 bases: TGCGCCAGCAGCTTGGATGGCAACGGGGGGAATGAGCAGTTCTTC. Amino acid sequence: CASSLDGNGGNEQFF.

Worth noting for this clone: Other DNA sequences in this sample translate to the same CDR3. V gene TRBV5-1 combines with J gene TRBJ2-3; 8 bases agree with TRBD1. The CDR3 is made up of 16 amino acids. Germline-derived CDR1 and CDR2 are SGHRS and YFSETQ. Trimming cost V 4 bases and J 0 bases; bases outside gene matches: 7. The CDR3 loop reads CASSIGQGPSTDTQYF. CDR3 coding DNA: TGCGCCAGCAGCATCGGACAGGGACCTAGCACAGATACGCAGTATTTT.

The chain carries TRBV28 and TRBJ2-7; 8 bases match TRBD2. The germline V gene has CDR1 MDHEN and CDR2 SYDVKM. The V gene end was trimmed by 4 bases and the J gene end by 0 bases; junction bases not matched to a gene: 5. This CDR3 has 15 residues. DNA for the CDR3: TGTGCCAGCAGTTCCACTAGCGGAAGCTCCTACGAGCAGTACTTC. Protein sequence: CASSSTSGSSYEQYF.